Sequencing of this T cell receptor (beta chain) was carried out in a study of OX40 agonist ivuxolimab in advanced cancers. Across the whole study: Across the patients, intravenous ivuxolimab was delivered every 2 weeks at 0.01 to 10 mg/kg. Partial responses occurred in Three dose-escalation patients, one with hepatocellular carcinoma and two with cutaneous melanoma. The study's findings and limits: CD8+ T cells were the subset that, on average, had more expanded clones than CD4+.

Notes on this clone: Its matching antigen is unknown.

The repertoire was sequenced with immunoSEQ multiplex PCR; TCRdb's copy has only in-frame clones and lacks some. The table has around 30,000 clones, around 90% seen once. CDR3 length equals 17 residues. The germline V gene encodes CDR1 MDHEN and CDR2 SYDVKM. The V end was cut by 4 bases, the J end by 3 bases, with 19 bases between. Autoimmune disease history or systemic immunosuppression led to patients being barred. The J gene is TRBJ2-1, the V gene TRBV28; no firm D call. This specimen was CD4+ or CD8+ T cells sorted from blood, taken in a trial of the OX40 agonist ivuxolimab. This receptor was obtained from an adult with an advanced solid tumor such as melanoma, head and neck, liver or kidney cancer. CDR3 sequence reads: CASSSTRTHLGYNEQFF. The CDR3 coding sequence is TGTGCCAGCAGTTCCACCCGGACCCACTTGGGCTACAATGAGCAGTTCTTC.